The T cell receptor beta chain under discussion was sequenced for a study of beta chain features in type 1 diabetes. Study-wide results and caveats: Type 1 diabetes patients had TCRB CDR3s that were shorter (moderately but significantly so) in all four CD4+ subsets. Compared to healthy donors, patients appeared to have naive, central memory and Treg TCRB repertoires that were more alike.

Blood was drawn once from each donor into heparinised tubes. The draws averaged about 120 mL. Central memory, naive, regulatory and stem cell-like memory CD4+ cells were sorted by CD45RO/CCR7/CD25/CD127/CD95/CD27. Expressed TCRB transcripts were sequenced because the isolated RNA had all been reverse transcribed beforehand. Some clones are missing from TCRdb's copy, which holds only in-frame ones; the method was immunoSEQ multiplex PCR. The sample consists of about 160,000 clones, 6% to 9% of them appearing once. As for this clone: Its target is unknown.

Germline loops: CDR1 SSHAT, CDR2 FNYEAQ (reference sequence). V lost 5 bases to trimming and J lost 10 bases, with 16 bases between them. The CDR3 is 13 residues long. Sequenced material: central memory CD4+ T cells from blood. The sequence was collected from a man younger than 30 with type 1 diabetes. The J gene is TRBJ2-3, the V gene TRBV7-7, with D possibly TRBD2 on 6 matching bases. Here the CDR3 reads CASSPQAGIAQYF. The CDR3 DNA sequence: TGTGCCAGCAGCCCTCAGGCGGGGATTGCGCAGTATTTT.